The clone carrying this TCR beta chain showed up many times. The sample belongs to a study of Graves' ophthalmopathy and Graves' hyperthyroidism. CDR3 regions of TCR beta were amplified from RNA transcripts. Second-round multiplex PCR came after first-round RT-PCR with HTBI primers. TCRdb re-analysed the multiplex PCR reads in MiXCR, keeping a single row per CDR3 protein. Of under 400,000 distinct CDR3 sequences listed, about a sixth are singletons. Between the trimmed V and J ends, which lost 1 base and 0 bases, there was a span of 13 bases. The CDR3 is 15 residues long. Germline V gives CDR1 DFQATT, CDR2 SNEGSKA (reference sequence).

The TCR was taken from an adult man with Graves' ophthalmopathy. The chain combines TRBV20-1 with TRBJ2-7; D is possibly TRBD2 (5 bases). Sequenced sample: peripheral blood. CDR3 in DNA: TGCAGTGCTAGAGGGGTGGACTTTTACTCCTACGAGCAGTACTTC. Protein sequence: CSARGVDFYSYEQYF.